The sample holds a few counts of the clone carrying this T cell receptor (beta chain). Its antigen is not known. Using its own MiXCR run on the 5' RACE reads, TCRdb lists one record per CDR3 protein. The sample yields roughly 450,000 distinct CDR3 sequences, roughly 25% seen once. These data come from a study of CD8 T cells in ankylosing spondylitis. Study outcomes and limitations: Apparently characteristic of ankylosing spondylitis blood was a TCR beta motif (roughly eight highly homologous variants). Clones linked to disease, bearing a CD8+ phenotype, were relatively rare in peripheral blood.

V gave up 2 bases and J gave up 6 bases, with 11 bases separating them. Germline-derived CDR1 and CDR2 are KGHSH and LQKENI. This CDR3 is 13 amino acids long. This receptor was obtained from a male donor with ankylosing spondylitis. Sequenced material: blood, either unsorted or a sorted T cell fraction (not recorded which). The rearrangement uses TRBV18 and TRBJ2-7, with D uncertain. The CDR3 region has the DNA TGTGCCAGCTCACCATCCGTTTCAGGCGAGCAGTACTTC. It encodes CASSPSVSGEQYF.